Sequencing of this TCR beta chain was carried out in a study of regulatory T cells in long-lasting Graves disease. General study results and limits: Thyroid tissue went unstudied; only peripheral blood was examined.

There are many counts of this clonotype. Its antigen is undetermined. Time point defined: newly diagnosed GD, antithyroid drugs for less than 3 months. Construction of the TCR library relied on RNA isolated from PBMCs. Arm-PCR with iRepertoire HTBI primers amplified the CDR3 regions for these TCR beta libraries. One entry per CDR3 protein results from TCRdb running MiXCR on the multiplex PCR reads. The sample consists of roughly 350,000 distinct CDR3 sequences, around 15% of them appearing once. The sample was also linked to a second study, of T cells in Graves' hyperthyroidism and ophthalmopathy. From that second work: Stable hyperthyroidism was separated from ophthalmopathy by a model based on 13 V-J features. Ophthalmopathy onset followed model prediction by a median approximately seven months.

The sample in question was peripheral blood mononuclear cells (PBMCs), obtained at new diagnosis, from a patient treated with antithyroid drugs. This clonotype originated in a woman aged 18-29 years with Graves disease.

CDR3: CASSLVAGPEKQFF. CDR3 coding DNA: TGTGCCAGCAGCCTCGTGGCAGGTCCGGAAAAACAGTTCTTC. The rearrangement links TRBV5-5 to TRBJ2-1; D is uncertain. The CDR3 contains 14 residues. V lost 4 bases, J lost 13 bases, and 21 bases lay in between. Germline CDR1 is SGHKS and CDR2 is YYEKEE (reference sequence).